This T cell receptor beta chain was documented in a study of T cell responses to AZD1222 COVID-19 vaccine. V was shortened by 0 bases and J by 1 base, with 6 bases between the two germline ends. CDR1 and CDR2 from the germline V gene are ENHRY and SYGVKD. The CDR3 has 15 amino acids. This clone has a single count. Profiled with immunoSEQ multiplex PCR; TCRdb holds only in-frame clones, not every one. The top ten clones hold approximately 1.5% of a sample with some 100,000 clones, about 86% of them seen once. The TCR originated in an adult in good health. Sample: peripheral blood, taken on day 0 of AZD1222 vaccination. The V and J genes are TRBV10-3 and TRBJ2-2; D not resolved. In DNA, the CDR3 is TGTGCCATCAGTGAGTCCTGGCAGAACACCGGGGAGCTGTTTTTT. It encodes CAISESWQNTGELFF.